The rows below give T cell receptor beta chains drawn from one sample of a study of cytomegalovirus exposure and HLA in healthy donors. Only in-frame clones appear in the TCRdb table, and some are missing; sequencing was by immunoSEQ multiplex PCR. The record lists approximately 140,000 clones, of which the ten most abundant hold less than 2%. The sample was PBMCs. Receptors originate from a woman aged 40 to 49 in good health and CMV-seronegative. CDR3s include the opening cysteine and the closing phenylalanine or tryptophan. D genes are given only for firm matches.

v_call	j_call	cdr3_length	d_call	cdr3_nt	cdr3_aa
TRBV10-3	TRBJ1-5	15	NA	TGTGCCATCAGTGAAGGCAGGGAAAGCAATCAGCCCCAGCATTTT	CAISEGRESNQPQHF
TRBV5-1	TRBJ2-5	16	TRBD2	TGCGCCACCGGGCGGGGGGACCCCCACGTTGGGGAGACCCAGTACTTC	CATGRGDPHVGETQYF
TRBV28	TRBJ2-1	15	TRBD2	TGTGCCAGCACCTCCCCGGGACTATATTACAATGAGCAGTTCTTC	CASTSPGLYYNEQFF
TRBV9	TRBJ2-7	14	NA	TGTGCCAGCAGCGTAGGAGGGGGGGGGACCGAGCAGTACTTC	CASSVGGGGTEQYF
TRBV9	TRBJ1-4	15	NA	TGTGCCAGCGGGGGGGGGTACTCAGGCGGAGAAAAACTGTTTTTT	CASGGGYSGGEKLFF
TRBV19	TRBJ1-2	16	NA	TGTGCCAGTAGTATGAGAGACGGGGTTTGGGTCTATGGCTACACCTTC	CASSMRDGVWVYGYTF
TRBV5-6	TRBJ1-2	15	TRBD1	TGTGCCAGCAGCAACCGGGACAGGTTTTTCTATGGCTACACCTTC	CASSNRDRFFYGYTF
TRBV9	TRBJ2-3	15	NA	TGTGCCAGCAGCGTAAGGCCCAACGTAGCGGATACGCAGTATTTT	CASSVRPNVADTQYF
TRBV2	TRBJ1-5	17	TRBD1	TGTGCCAGCAGGTTACCCCCGGGACAGGGACGCAATCAGCCCCAGCATTTT	CASRLPPGQGRNQPQHF
TRBV28	TRBJ1-6	15	NA	TGTGCCAGCAGAGTACTAGAACTGGTTTCTTCACCCCTCCACTTT	CASRVLELVSSPLHF
TRBV12-1	TRBJ2-5	15	NA	TGTGCCAGCAGCCACCAGCGGGGGCCGGTTGGGACCCAGTACTTC	CASSHQRGPVGTQYF
TRBV5-1	TRBJ1-3	16	NA	TGCGCCAGCAGCGGTCCGGGGGGCAGCTCTGGAAACACCATATATTTT	CASSGPGGSSGNTIYF
TRBV7-2	TRBJ1-2	14	TRBD1	TGTGCCAGCAGCTCCCTGGACAGGGCCGGTGGCTACACCTTC	CASSSLDRAGGYTF
TRBV18	TRBJ2-3	15	NA	TGTGCCAGCTCACCAAGAGGGGGGGGCACAGATACGCAGTATTTT	CASSPRGGGTDTQYF
TRBV5-6	TRBJ1-2	15	TRBD1	TGTGCCAGCAGCTTCGGACAGGGGACTTCCTATGGCTACACCTTC	CASSFGQGTSYGYTF
TRBV19	TRBJ2-5	14	NA	TGTGCCAGTAGTGCGGGACAGTACCAAGAGACCCAGTACTTC	CASSAGQYQETQYF
TRBV4-1	TRBJ1-1	15	NA	TGCGCCAGCAGCCAAGAGACTGTTAAGAACACTGAAGCTTTCTTT	CASSQETVKNTEAFF
TRBV7-6	TRBJ1-5	14	NA	TGTGCCAGCAGCCCTGGGAGCACAAATCAGCCCCAGCATTTT	CASSPGSTNQPQHF
TRBV10-3	TRBJ1-4	13	NA	TGTGCCACGACACAGGCATCTAATGAAAAACTGTTTTTT	CATTQASNEKLFF
TRBV5-4	TRBJ2-1	15	TRBD1	TGTGCCAGCAGCTTGGGTGGACAGGTAACGAGTGAGCAGTTCTTC	CASSLGGQVTSEQFF
TRBV9	TRBJ1-1	15	NA	TGTGCCAGCAGCGTAGAATTGGGGGCGCGGACTGAAGCTTTCTTT	CASSVELGARTEAFF
TRBV28	TRBJ2-2	13	NA	TGTGCCAGCAGTTTCCCAGGGCCCGGGGAGCTGTTTTTT	CASSFPGPGELFF
TRBV2	TRBJ2-1	15	TRBD1	TGTGCCAGCAGCCTGGACAGGGTGGCCTACAATGAGCAGTTCTTC	CASSLDRVAYNEQFF
TRBV25-1	TRBJ2-3	13	NA	TGTGCCAGCAGAACACACCTCACAGATACGCAGTATTTT	CASRTHLTDTQYF
TRBV5-1	TRBJ1-1	13	NA	TGCGCCAGCAGGATGGGGCAGGGGCCTGAAGCTTTCTTT	CASRMGQGPEAFF
TRBV18	TRBJ2-5	16	TRBD1	TGTGCCAGCTCACTAGGATTGACAGGGGGCGGAGAGACCCAGTACTTC	CASSLGLTGGGETQYF
TRBV4-3	TRBJ1-2	14	NA	TGCGCCAGCAGGTTCAAGGGGGTACCGTATGGCTACACCTTC	CASRFKGVPYGYTF